This passage covers 7 T cell receptor beta chains from one sample sequenced in a study of blood T cell repertoires in COVID-19. The method was immunoSEQ multiplex PCR; TCRdb's version includes in-frame clones alone and lacks a portion of them. The sample holds around 270,000 clones, 87% seen once. The sample consisted of peripheral blood. All receptors come from a woman aged 45-59 years with acute or convalescent COVID-19.

Worth noting for this clone: The same CDR3 also results from other DNA sequences found in this sample. This chain links TRBV20-1 with TRBJ2-7, with 9 bases aligning to TRBD2. With V trimmed by 3 bases and J by 1 base, 1 base remained unmatched. The V gene's germline CDR1 is DFQATT and CDR2 SNEGSKA (reference sequence). This CDR3 spans 13 amino acids. The CDR3 protein is CSASSGSSYEQYF. The CDR3 DNA sequence: TGCAGTGCTAGTAGCGGGAGTTCCTACGAGCAGTACTTC.

In its sample, this clone was seen a few times. The chain carries TRBV7-6 and TRBJ2-7; 13 nucleotides align to TRBD2. The V gene's germline CDR1 is SGHVS and CDR2 FNYEAQ. J gave up 5 bases and V 5 bases, and 9 bases lay outside the gene matches. This CDR3 has 16 residues. The DNA of the CDR3 is TGTGCCAGCAGCACAAGACTAGCGGGAGGTATACACGAGCAGTACTTC. Translated, it gives CASSTRLAGGIHEQYF. Full variable domain (outside the CDR3, taken from reference TRBV7-6 and TRBJ2-7): GAGVSQSPRYKVTKRGQDVALRCDPISGHVSLYWYRQALGQGPEFLTYFNYEAQQDKSGLPNDRFSAERPEGSISTLTIQRTEQRDSAMYRCASSTRLAGGIHEQYFGPGTRLTVT.

V gene TRBV7-9 combines with J gene TRBJ2-1; D is unresolved. V shed 3 bases and J shed 4 bases, with 7 bases lying between them. CDR1 and CDR2 (germline): SEHNR, FQNEAQ (reference sequence). This CDR3 region has 13 residues. The CDR3, as DNA: TGTGCCAGCAGCTTTAACACATACAATGAGCAGTTCTTC. It is translated as CASSFNTYNEQFF.

CDR3 loop: CAVLGQPNTEAFF. The CDR3 coding sequence is TGTGCCGTACTGGGACAGCCGAACACTGAAGCTTTCTTT. The chain couples TRBV10-3 to TRBJ1-1; 7 nucleotides align to TRBD1. Germline V gene data show CDR1 as ENHRY and CDR2 as SYGVKD. Trimming cost V 11 bases and J 1 base; bases outside gene matches: 7. The CDR3 runs 13 residues.

The rearrangement links TRBV7-9 to TRBJ2-7; D gene uncertain. The CDR3 covers 15 residues. Germline V CDR1 and CDR2: SEHNR, FQNEAQ (reference sequence). The V end was cut by 4 bases, the J end by 5 bases, with 18 bases between. This CDR3 reads CASSSLEVLKDEQYF. CDR3 nucleotide sequence: TGTGCCAGCAGCTCGCTAGAGGTCCTTAAAGACGAGCAGTACTTC.

The chain couples TRBV6-5 to TRBJ1-4; D gene ambiguous. The V end was cut by 9 bases, the J end by 4 bases, with 6 bases between. The CDR3 is made up of 11 amino acids. Germline V gene lookup returns CDR1 MNHEY and CDR2 SVGAGI. The CDR3 is CASDYNEKLFF. CDR3 bases: TGTGCCAGTGACTATAATGAAAAACTGTTTTTT.

This clone was recorded once. This chain connects TRBV7-2 to TRBJ2-4; TRBD2 matches 14 bases. The germline V gene has CDR1 SGHTA and CDR2 FQGNSA. With V trimmed by 7 bases and J by 3 bases, 8 bases remained unmatched. The CDR3 has 17 amino acids. The CDR3, as DNA: TGTGCCAGCACCAGAGGGACTAGCGGGAGCGGCAAAAACATTCAGTACTTC. Translation: CASTRGTSGSGKNIQYF.